This entry lists 2 T cell receptor beta chains sequenced from one sample in a study of Ad26.COV2.S vaccination and SARS-CoV-2 variants. Sequenced by immunoSEQ multiplex PCR; TCRdb stores in-frame clones only, minus some. Of about 420,000 clones in the sample, approximately 88% were seen once. Treatment meaning: 15 to 20 received Ad26.COV2.S at low or high dose, single or two shots; 5 received placebo; per-sample allocation not given. Sample collection was performed on day 63 after the first vaccine or placebo injection. This specimen consisted of peripheral blood, obtained in a trial of Ad26.COV2.S vaccine versus placebo. Receptors originate from a person between 18 and 65 years old who received the Ad26.COV2.S COVID-19 vaccine or a placebo.

The chain uses TRBV5-8 and TRBJ2-3; 7 positions agree with TRBD1. The length of the CDR3 is 16 residues. CDR1 and CDR2 (germline): SGHTS, YDEGEE. V trimming: 4 bases; J trimming: 2 bases; junction bases outside the gene matches: 10. CDR3 region: CASSLIRDRLTDTQYF. Written as DNA, the CDR3 is TGTGCCAGCAGCCTAATCCGGGACAGACTCACAGATACGCAGTATTTT. Looking up the rest from reference TRBV5-8 and TRBJ2-3 gives the full variable domain: EAGVTQSPTHLIKTRGQQATLRCSPISGHTSVYWYQQALGLGLQFLLWYDEGEERNRGNFPPRFSGRQFPNYSSELNVNALELEDSALYLCASSLIRDRLTDTQYFGPGTRLTVL.

The chain uses TRBV29-1 and TRBJ1-1; tentatively, D is TRBD1 (6 bases). The CDR3 loop spans 16 amino acids. Trimming took 3 bases from V and 3 from J, leaving 20 bases between them. CDR1 is SQVTM and CDR2 is ANQGSEA in the germline V gene. CDR3 nucleotides: TGCAGCGTTGAGGTATTGCGGGGGCTGGGTGACACTGAAGCTTTCTTT. As protein: CSVEVLRGLGDTEAFF.